One and the same sample provided the 23 T cell receptor beta chains below, sequenced in a study of T cells expressing NK-cell markers. TCRdb re-called the 5' RACE reads and shows each CDR3 protein once, DNA omitted. The repertoire table contains around 470,000 distinct CDR3 sequences. Sequencing was done on a sample of blood T cells: a sorted CD56 or NKG2C T cell subset, CD4+ or CD8+ T cells, or bulk PBMC T cells (not recorded which). The origin of the receptors is a woman between 45 and 65 years old in good health.

The chain has TRBV13 and TRBJ2-6; TCRdb calls TRBD1, which cannot be checked without DNA. Germline CDR1 PRHDT, CDR2 FYEKMQ (reference sequence). There are 17 residues in the CDR3. The CDR3 loop is CASSLFGTGTGANVLTF.

The chain combines TRBV6-5 with TRBJ2-5; without DNA, the TCRdb call of TRBD2 cannot be checked. This CDR3 is 18 amino acids long. The germline CDR1 and CDR2 sequences are MNHEY and SVGAGI. This CDR3 reads CASSYSAGGRFGEETQYF.

This chain links TRBV7-8 with TRBJ1-1; TCRdb's D gene call, TRBD1, goes unchecked for lack of DNA. This CDR3 region has 12 residues. CDR1 and CDR2 (germline): SGHVS, FQNEAQ. CDR3 protein: CASGARGAEAFF.

The chain is built from TRBV3-1 and TRBJ2-2; the TRBD1 assignment by TCRdb is unverifiable without DNA. Per germline, CDR1 LGHDT and CDR2 YNNKEL (reference sequence). CDR3 length equals 17 residues. The CDR3 region is CASSLVGAGSNTGELFF.

J is TRBJ2-1 and V is TRBV4-1. The germline V gene encodes CDR1 MGHRA and CDR2 YSYEKL. The CDR3 has 16 residues. The CDR3 sequence is CASSLRTGALSNEQFF.

The rearrangement joins TRBV5-1 to TRBJ2-5; the TCRdb D gene call, TRBD2, has no DNA to confirm it. The germline V gene has CDR1 SGHRS and CDR2 YFSETQ. The CDR3 contains 17 residues. CDR3 residues: CASSLAGQGAGKETQYF.

This rearrangement joins TRBV6-5 to TRBJ1-1. CDR3 size: 14 residues. Germline loops: CDR1 MNHEY, CDR2 SVGAGI. CDR3 in amino acids: CASRVIGQNTEAFF.

The chain combines TRBV5-1 with TRBJ1-1; TCRdb selects TRBD1, and the lack of DNA leaves this call unchecked. Per the germline V gene, CDR1 is SGHRS and CDR2 is YFSETQ. The CDR3 has 15 amino acids. CDR3 sequence: CASSPDSSLNTEAFF. Together with reference TRBV5-1 and TRBJ1-1, the CDR3 gives the full variable domain: KAGVTQTPRYLIKTRGQQVTLSCSPISGHRSVSWYQQTPGQGLQFLFEYFSETQRNKGNFPGRFSGRQFSNSRSEMNVSTLELGDSALYLCASSPDSSLNTEAFFGQGTRLTVV.

V usage is TRBV5-1 and J usage is TRBJ2-1. The CDR3 sequence is 12 residues long. CDR1 is SGHRS and CDR2 is YFSETQ in the germline V gene. CDR3 loop: CASGSAYNEQFF. The full variable domain, its missing parts supplied by reference TRBV5-1 and TRBJ2-1, is KAGVTQTPRYLIKTRGQQVTLSCSPISGHRSVSWYQQTPGQGLQFLFEYFSETQRNKGNFPGRFSGRQFSNSRSEMNVSTLELGDSALYLCASGSAYNEQFFGPGTRLTVL.

The V gene is TRBV20-1, the J gene TRBJ2-5; no DNA is available, so the TRBD2 call from TCRdb remains unchecked. CDR3 length: 11 residues. Germline values: CDR1 DFQATT, CDR2 SNEGSKA (reference sequence). CDR3 in amino acids: CSGTLEETQYF.

The chain links TRBV12-3 or TRBV12-4 to TRBJ2-1; TCRdb outputs TRBD2, but without DNA this stays unchecked. The CDR3 runs to 14 residues. This CDR3 reads CAGASGRLHNEQFF.

This chain joins TRBV28 and TRBJ2-2. Germline values: CDR1 MDHEN, CDR2 SYDVKM. CDR3 length equals 12 residues. The CDR3 here is CASSGLPGELFF.

The V call is TRBV12-3 or TRBV12-4, the J call TRBJ1-5. This CDR3 has 15 amino acids. This CDR3 reads CASSLEGTSNQPQHF.

The rearrangement links TRBV30 to TRBJ2-5. The CDR3 has 14 amino acids. CDR1 is GTSNPN and CDR2 is SVGIG in the germline V gene (reference sequence). CDR3 amino acids: CAWSVWKTTETQYF.

The genes are TRBV20-1 and TRBJ2-1; TCRdb returns TRBD1, unconfirmable since there is no DNA. The CDR3 is 15 amino acids. CDR1 is DFQATT and CDR2 is SNEGSKA in the germline V gene (reference sequence). The CDR3 reads CSARDLVSAYNEQFF.

The chain is built from TRBV29-1 and TRBJ2-7; the D gene TCRdb calls, TRBD2, cannot be checked with no DNA. The V gene's germline CDR1 is SQVTM and CDR2 ANQGSEA. The CDR3 covers 16 residues. CDR3 sequence: CSVEGGLSGSSYEQYF.

The chain employs TRBV12-3 or TRBV12-4 and TRBJ2-5; lacking DNA, the TRBD2 call made by TCRdb goes unchecked. The CDR3 contains 12 residues. The CDR3 spells CASVRSGETQYF.

The CDR3: CASQAPGPYYEQYF. The rearrangement uses TRBV28 and TRBJ2-7; absent DNA, TCRdb's TRBD1 call cannot be checked. CDR3 length: 14 amino acids. In germline, CDR1 is MDHEN, CDR2 SYDVKM.

The chain joins TRBV15 to TRBJ2-1. This CDR3 comprises 13 residues. Germline CDR1 and CDR2: LNHNV and YYDKDF (reference sequence). CDR3 sequence reads: CATSRAADNEQFF.

V gene TRBV12-3 or TRBV12-4 combines with J gene TRBJ2-2; TCRdb indicates TRBD1, and absent DNA this call remains unverified. The CDR3 is 15 residues long. CDR3 sequence: CASRPGTRGTGELFF.

V usage is TRBV6-5 and J usage is TRBJ2-1. The CDR3 has 13 amino acids. Germline V gives CDR1 MNHEY, CDR2 SVGAGI. CDR3: CASSYVRDNEQFF.

The genes are TRBV12-3 or TRBV12-4 and TRBJ1-5. The length of the CDR3 is 14 residues. This CDR3 is CAISGLTGDQPQHF.

V gene TRBV7-8 combines with J gene TRBJ2-5; the TCRdb D gene call, TRBD1, has no DNA to confirm it. Germline V gene data show CDR1 as SGHVS and CDR2 as FQNEAQ. The CDR3 extends over 15 amino acids. The CDR3 loop reads CASSPRPRAQETQYF.